Listed below are T cell receptor beta chains from one sample, sequenced in a study of shared clonotypes between healthy human individuals. TCRdb's copy holds only in-frame clones and misses some; the assay was immunoSEQ multiplex PCR. This sample has about 600,000 clones, with 95% to 98% found just once. Material: naive CD4+ T cells sorted from blood. All receptors derive from a woman in her 30s in good health. The CDR3 runs from the conserved cysteine through the conserved F or W. The D gene is left open where the match is weak. The size entry is marked missing in some rows and otherwise reads once, few, many or a size class.

V: TRBV15; J: TRBJ1-6; D: TRBD1; size: .; DNA: TGTGCCACCAGCAGAGATCTCCTGGGGCCAGGGGGTAATTCACCCCTCCACTTT; CDR3: CATSRDLLGPGGNSPLHF
V: TRBV19; J: TRBJ2-7; D: .; size: .; DNA: TGTGCCAGTAGTATAGAAGCTGGAAACTACGAGCAGTACTTC; CDR3: CASSIEAGNYEQYF
V: TRBV15; J: TRBJ1-4; D: TRBD1; size: .; DNA: TGTGCCACCAGCGGAAACAGGGGAAGAGCAACTAATGAAAAACTGTTTTTT; CDR3: CATSGNRGRATNEKLFF
V: TRBV21-1; J: TRBJ2-7; D: .; size: .; DNA: TGTGCCAGCGCCGATTTTCGCGGGAAAAAAGGCGAGCAGTACTTC; CDR3: CASADFRGKKGEQYF
V: TRBV5-8; J: TRBJ1-3; D: .; size: .; DNA: TGTGCCAGCAGCTTGGGTCAGGGGTACTCTGGAAACACCATATATTTT; CDR3: CASSLGQGYSGNTIYF
V: TRBV2; J: TRBJ2-3; D: .; size: .; DNA: TGTGCCAGCAGATATATAACAGGGATCGCCACAGATACGCAGTATTTT; CDR3: CASRYITGIATDTQYF
V: TRBV7-2; J: TRBJ2-3; D: TRBD2; size: .; DNA: TGTGCCAGCAGCTTTGGACTAGCGGGGGGCACAGATACGCAGTATTTT; CDR3: CASSFGLAGGTDTQYF
V: TRBV28; J: TRBJ2-7; D: .; size: .; DNA: TGTGCCAGCAGTTCCCCACCGGGAACCACTTCTTCCTACGAGCAGTACTTC; CDR3: CASSSPPGTTSSYEQYF
V: TRBV10-1; J: TRBJ2-3; D: .; size: .; DNA: TGCGCCAGCAGTGATCCGCCTGGAGATACGCAGTATTTT; CDR3: CASSDPPGDTQYF
V: TRBV7-9; J: TRBJ1-1; D: .; size: .; DNA: TGTGCCAGCAGCTTAGCAGAATTAAGGACTGAAGCTTTCTTT; CDR3: CASSLAELRTEAFF
V: TRBV19; J: TRBJ2-5; D: TRBD1; size: once; DNA: TGTGCCAGTAGTGTACAGGGGGCTAGAGAGACCCAGTACTTC; CDR3: CASSVQGARETQYF
V: TRBV14; J: TRBJ2-6; D: .; size: .; DNA: TGTGCCAGCAGCCAAGCCCTCAGGGATGTTGGGGCCAACGTCCTGACTTTC; CDR3: CASSQALRDVGANVLTF
V: TRBV7-8; J: TRBJ1-1; D: TRBD1; size: .; DNA: TGTGCCAGCAGCCGCGACAGGGCTTTAAACGGTCGGACTGAAGCTTTCTTT; CDR3: CASSRDRALNGRTEAFF
V: TRBV6-5; J: TRBJ1-2; D: .; size: .; DNA: TGTGCCAGCAGTGCAGGGTTCCAGGGCTACACCTTC; CDR3: CASSAGFQGYTF
V: TRBV7-9; J: TRBJ1-1; D: .; size: .; DNA: TGTGCCAGCAGCCCGACAGTTTGGGACACTGAAGCTTTCTTT; CDR3: CASSPTVWDTEAFF
V: TRBV28; J: TRBJ1-5; D: .; size: .; DNA: TGTGCCAGCAGTCGTAATCAGCCCCAGCATTTT; CDR3: CASSRNQPQHF
V: TRBV7-2; J: TRBJ1-2; D: .; size: .; DNA: TGTGCCAGCAGCTTCGGTGGGAACTATGGCTACACCTTC; CDR3: CASSFGGNYGYTF
V: TRBV7-2; J: TRBJ1-2; D: .; size: .; DNA: TGTGCCAGCAGCTTCCTCCCGGGACCAAACTATGGCTACACCTTC; CDR3: CASSFLPGPNYGYTF